Following are 18 T cell receptor beta chains from one sample sequenced in a study of shared clonotypes between healthy human individuals. Clones were sequenced by immunoSEQ multiplex PCR, and TCRdb holds only the in-frame ones, with some missing. Of roughly 2.6 million clones listed, more than 90% are singletons. The specimen was naive CD4+ T cells sorted from blood. Subset reported: CD45RA+ positively selected. The origin of the receptors is a man younger than 35 in good health.

J is TRBJ1-4 and V is TRBV10-3; the D gene is possibly TRBD1 (5 bases). The V and J ends lost 6 bases and 2 bases respectively, with 10 bases between them. CDR3 length: 14 amino acids. The germline CDR1 and CDR2 sequences are ENHRY and SYGVKD. The CDR3 spells CAIRDQGTNEKLFF. The CDR3 bases are TGTGCCATCAGAGACCAGGGCACTAATGAAAAACTGTTTTTT.

The rearrangement joins TRBV27 to TRBJ2-1; the match to TRBD1 covers 8 bases. V lost 6 bases, J lost 4 bases, and 11 bases stayed unmatched. Germline CDR1 MNHEY, CDR2 SMNVEV (reference sequence). This CDR3 has 16 amino acids. CDR3: CASRKPGQGLYNEQFF. CDR3 coding DNA: TGTGCCAGCAGGAAGCCAGGACAGGGACTGTACAATGAGCAGTTCTTC.

The chain employs TRBV25-1 and TRBJ1-2; D might be TRBD1 (6 bases). The ends were cut back, 4 bases at V and 0 bases at J, with 15 bases in the middle. Germline V gene lookup returns CDR1 MGHDK and CDR2 SYGVNS. The CDR3 runs 16 residues. The DNA for the CDR3 is TGTGCCAGCAGTGGGGCAGGGGCTTATGCTAACTATGGCTACACCTTC. Its protein product is CASSGAGAYANYGYTF.

CDR3 in amino acids: CSGRAGGTYEQYF. CDR3 sequence (DNA): TGCAGCGGAAGGGCAGGGGGCACCTACGAGCAGTACTTC. The chain carries TRBV29-1 and TRBJ2-7; 8 positions match TRBD1. J gave up 2 bases and V 7 bases, and 7 bases lay outside the gene matches. The germline gives CDR1 SQVTM, CDR2 ANQGSEA. The CDR3 has 13 residues.

V gene TRBV19 combines with J gene TRBJ2-5, with a weak D call TRBD1 (6 bases). Germline CDR1 and CDR2: LNHDA and SQIVND (reference sequence). V was clipped by 6 bases and J by 4 bases, with 18 bases between them. This CDR3 is built from 15 residues. The CDR3: CASSLFGQSGETQYF. Written as DNA, the CDR3 is TGTGCCAGTAGCTTATTCGGACAGTCGGGAGAGACCCAGTACTTC.

The chain uses TRBV30 and TRBJ1-2, with 9 bases identical to TRBD1. Losses at the gene ends were 7 bases for V and 8 bases for J; bases not matched to a gene: 8. CDR3 length equals 12 residues. Germline lookup yields CDR1 GTSNPN and CDR2 SVGIG (reference sequence). The CDR3 DNA sequence: TGTGCCTTCTCCGGGACAGGGATGGGCTACACCTTC. It is translated as CAFSGTGMGYTF.

The chain joins TRBV11-2 to TRBJ2-7; no definite D call. V was cut by 5 bases and J by 2 bases, with 13 bases left in between. Per germline, CDR1 SGHAT and CDR2 FQNNGV. This CDR3 is built from 14 residues. For the CDR3, the DNA is TGTGCCAGCAGCCCAATTTTATCCCCCTACGAGCAGTACTTC. Protein product: CASSPILSPYEQYF.

Turning to this clone: This sample also contains other DNA sequences that code for the same CDR3. The genes are TRBV11-2 and TRBJ2-7; 8 positions agree with TRBD1. The CDR3 covers 13 residues. V dropped 2 bases and J dropped 3; count of bases not matched to a gene: 0. The V gene's germline CDR1 is SGHAT and CDR2 FQNNGV. CDR3 loop: CASSLTGGYEQYF. CDR3 DNA sequence: TGTGCCAGCAGCTTAACAGGGGGCTACGAGCAGTACTTC.

This clone was observed once. The rearrangement links TRBV7-8 to TRBJ2-3; TRBD2 aligns across 9 bases. V lost 1 base to trimming and J lost 3 bases; unmatched junction nucleotides: 11. The germline gives CDR1 SGHVS, CDR2 FQNEAQ. This CDR3 region has 18 residues. Here the CDR3 reads CASSLGPLGTSRTDTQYF. CDR3 bases: TGTGCCAGCAGCTTAGGGCCCCTCGGGACTAGCCGAACAGATACGCAGTATTTT.

The genes are TRBV6-6 and TRBJ1-1; no firm D call. The ends were cut back, 6 bases at V and 1 base at J, with 9 bases in the middle. The CDR3 runs 13 residues. Germline assignment: CDR1 MNHNY and CDR2 SVGAGI (reference sequence). The CDR3 DNA reads as TGTGCCAGCAGCTCGGCCGAGAACACTGAAGCTTTCTTT. Translation: CASSSAENTEAFF.

The chain combines TRBV10-2 with TRBJ2-7, with TRBD2 matching 8 bases. This CDR3 is 15 amino acids long. The V segment lost 7 bases and the J segment 2 bases; nucleotides outside the gene matches: 10. Germline-derived CDR1 and CDR2 are WSHSY and SAAADI. The DNA for the CDR3 is TGCGCCAGCACAGGTCTCGGGGGGGCTACCTACGAGCAGTACTTC. It encodes CASTGLGGATYEQYF.

The sample holds one count of this clone. The chain couples TRBV19 to TRBJ2-1; the D is unclear. The V and J ends lost 0 bases and 6 bases respectively, with 9 bases between them. Looked up from germline, CDR1 is LNHDA and CDR2 is SQIVND (reference sequence). CDR3 length: 14 amino acids. The CDR3 nucleotides are TGTGCCAGTAGTATAGATTTGGCGGCCAATGAGCAGTTCTTC. Translating gives CASSIDLAANEQFF.

The genes are TRBV28 and TRBJ2-7; TRBD2 aligns across 7 bases. Germline assignment: CDR1 MDHEN and CDR2 SYDVKM. The V segment lost 6 bases and the J segment 0 bases; nucleotides outside the gene matches: 8. The CDR3 totals 15 residues. The CDR3 loop is CASRLGGTNSYEQYF. In nucleotides, the CDR3 is TGTGCCAGCAGATTGGGAGGGACGAACTCCTACGAGCAGTACTTC. The whole variable domain, filled in from reference TRBV28 and TRBJ2-7, reads DVKVTQSSRYLVKRTGEKVFLECVQDMDHENMFWYRQDPGLGLRLIYFSYDVKMKEKGDIPEGYSVSREKKERFSLILESASTNQTSMYLCASRLGGTNSYEQYFGPGTRLTVT.

CDR3 nucleotide sequence: TGTGCCAGCAGTTACTCGAATGAGGGCCCATATGGCTACACCTTC. It specifies CASSYSNEGPYGYTF. This chain joins TRBV6-5 and TRBJ1-2; D gene uncertain. V was clipped by 0 bases and J by 5 bases, with 13 bases between them. This CDR3 comprises 15 residues. Germline-derived CDR1 and CDR2 are MNHEY and SVGAGI.

This chain joins TRBV9 and TRBJ2-3, with D possibly matching TRBD1 (6 bases). The CDR3 sequence is 15 residues long. The germline V gene has CDR1 SGDLS and CDR2 YYNGEE. V lost 0 bases, J lost 7 bases, and 15 bases lay in between. CDR3 loop: CASSVATTQGNTQYF. CDR3 DNA: TGTGCCAGCAGCGTAGCTACGACCCAGGGGAATACGCAGTATTTT.

This rearrangement joins TRBV6-5 to TRBJ2-2; D remains unclear. Germline CDR1 and CDR2: MNHEY and SVGAGI. Trimming removed 8 bases from V and 0 bases from J, with 10 bases in between. This CDR3 comprises 14 residues. CDR3 loop: CASRDRANTGELFF. CDR3 nucleotide sequence: TGTGCCAGCCGCGACCGAGCGAACACCGGGGAGCTGTTTTTT.

In regard to this clone: The same CDR3 arises from other DNA sequences in this sample as well. V and J are TRBV5-1 and TRBJ2-3; D is unresolved. Germline V gene lookup returns CDR1 SGHRS and CDR2 YFSETQ. V lost 2 bases and J lost 0, with 7 bases in between. The CDR3 length is 14 residues. The CDR3: CASSLGQSTDTQYF. CDR3 DNA: TGCGCCAGCAGCTTAGGCCAGAGCACAGATACGCAGTATTTT.

Comments on this clone: This same CDR3 is encoded by further DNA sequences in the sample. The chain uses TRBV30 and TRBJ1-6, with unresolved D. Trimming stripped 0 bases from V and 0 bases from J, with 9 bases between. In germline, CDR1 is GTSNPN, CDR2 SVGIG (reference sequence). CDR3 size: 16 residues. The CDR3 DNA reads as TGTGCCTGGAGTGTCGGGCCGAGCTCCTATAATTCACCCCTCCACTTT. Amino acid sequence: CAWSVGPSSYNSPLHF.